This T cell receptor beta chain is drawn from a study of cytomegalovirus exposure and HLA in healthy donors. Amplification used 60 Vbeta primers and 13 Jbeta primers. Data came from immunoSEQ multiplex PCR; TCRdb stores just in-frame clones and leaves some out. This sample has around 160,000 clones, with 68% found just once. Germline V gives CDR1 SGHRS, CDR2 YFSETQ. Losses at the gene ends were 3 bases for V and 4 bases for J; bases not matched to a gene: 15. The CDR3 has 17 residues. The V gene is TRBV5-1, the J gene TRBJ1-1; TRBD1 matches 7 bases. The specimen was PBMCs. The receptor was isolated from a middle-aged man in good health and CMV-seronegative. The CDR3 coding sequence is TGCGCCAGCAGCTGGTCGGCGGGACAGAGGGGGAGCACTGAAGCTTTCTTT. Its protein is CASSWSAGQRGSTEAFF.